The 17 T cell receptor beta chains below were found in one sample sequenced in a study of blood T cell repertoires in COVID-19. This table comes from immunoSEQ multiplex PCR, and its TCRdb copy is limited to in-frame clones, with some not included. This sample has around 150,000 clones, with around four fifths found just once. The sequenced sample consisted of PBMCs or T cells enriched from blood (not recorded which). The receptor source for this set is a woman aged 40-49 years who had recovered from COVID-19.

The V and J genes are TRBV10-3 and TRBJ2-7, with a tentative D call TRBD2 (6 bases). V was pared by 2 bases and J by 3 bases, with 14 bases between. Germline CDR1 reads ENHRY; CDR2 reads SYGVKD. CDR3 length: 15 residues. Here the CDR3 reads CAISEVRETNYEQYF. For the CDR3, the DNA is TGTGCCATCAGTGAGGTCCGGGAGACAAACTACGAGCAGTACTTC.

The rearrangement links TRBV4-2 to TRBJ2-7, with D possibly TRBD1 on 6 matching bases. This CDR3 contains 15 residues. Germline CDR1 and CDR2: LGHNA and YNFKEQ. V was clipped by 0 bases and J by 2 bases, with 11 bases between them. CDR3 protein: CASSQETQGPYEQYF. The CDR3 DNA sequence: TGTGCCAGCAGCCAAGAAACTCAGGGGCCCTACGAGCAGTACTTC.

The chain employs TRBV9 and TRBJ2-5; 7 bases agree with TRBD2. Per germline, CDR1 SGDLS and CDR2 YYNGEE. V lost 3 bases, J lost 5 bases, and 7 bases stayed unmatched. CDR3 length: 14 residues. CDR3 protein: CASSERGLRETQYF. The CDR3 bases are TGTGCCAGCAGCGAGCGGGGTCTTCGGGAGACCCAGTACTTC.

This clone was seen only once. J is TRBJ2-1 and V is TRBV6-4, with TRBD1 identical over 7 bases. The V and J ends lost 6 bases and 9 bases, in that order; junction bases with no gene match: 17. CDR1 is MRHNA and CDR2 is SNTAGT in the germline V gene. CDR3 length: 16 amino acids. CDR3 nucleotide sequence: TGTGCCAGCAGATGTGTGTTAAAGCAGGGGGTCGGTGAGCAGTTCTTC. It translates to CASRCVLKQGVGEQFF.

V and J are TRBV28 and TRBJ1-2; tentative D call: TRBD1 (5 bases). Per germline, CDR1 MDHEN and CDR2 SYDVKM. With 7 bases removed from V and 8 bases from J, the gap between germline ends came to 14 bases. The CDR3 has 12 amino acids. CDR3 DNA: TGTGCCAGCAACGAGGGCGGGGGAGGCTACACCTTC. Translation gives CASNEGGGGYTF.

The table lists this clone with a count of one. V and J are TRBV10-3 and TRBJ2-7; 9 nucleotides match TRBD1. V gave up 10 bases and J gave up 2 bases; unmatched junction bases: 15. Germline CDR1 and CDR2: ENHRY and SYGVKD. This CDR3 is built from 16 residues. CDR3 amino acids: CATLSPPGTGTYEQYF. The CDR3 DNA sequence: TGTGCCACCCTTTCTCCCCCGGGGACAGGGACCTACGAGCAGTACTTC.

The CDR3 loop is CASSTGGAYEQYF. The CDR3 bases are TGCGCCAGCAGCACAGGGGGCGCCTACGAGCAGTACTTC. The chain couples TRBV5-1 to TRBJ2-7, with TRBD1 matching 9 bases. The CDR3 has 13 amino acids. Germline trimming cut 4 bases from V and 2 bases from J; bases unmatched to any gene: 1. The germline V gene encodes CDR1 SGHRS and CDR2 YFSETQ.

CDR3 residues: CATSRSGTGGAGRDSPLHF. The CDR3 DNA follows: TGTGCCACCAGCCGATCCGGGACAGGGGGCGCAGGAAGGGATTCACCCCTCCACTTT. This sequence joins TRBV15 and TRBJ1-6, with 12 bases that match TRBD1. Trimming at V came to 5 bases and at J to 8 bases, leaving 16 bases not matched to a gene. The CDR3 runs to 19 residues. Germline V gives CDR1 LNHNV, CDR2 YYDKDF (reference sequence).

V is TRBV7-9 and J is TRBJ2-1; D is unclear. The ends were cut back, 5 bases at V and 5 bases at J, with 22 bases in the middle. CDR1 is SEHNR and CDR2 is FQNEAQ in the germline V gene (reference sequence). CDR3 size: 17 residues. CDR3 region: CASSPLQAVQLHNEQFF. The CDR3 coding sequence is TGTGCCAGCAGCCCCCTCCAGGCAGTTCAGTTACACAATGAGCAGTTCTTC.

The rearrangement uses TRBV7-9 and TRBJ1-1, with D possibly TRBD1 on 5 matching bases. The V gene lost 6 bases and the J gene lost 1 base, with 9 bases spanning the gap. The germline V gene has CDR1 SEHNR and CDR2 FQNEAQ (reference sequence). The CDR3 has 13 amino acids. CDR3 sequence (DNA): TGTGCCAGCAGGGGGGACTCGAACACTGAAGCTTTCTTT. It is translated as CASRGDSNTEAFF.

The sample holds a few counts of this clone. The chain is built from TRBV2 and TRBJ2-5; weak D call: TRBD2 (6 bases). Trimming cost V 8 bases and J 5 bases, with 9 bases left between them. Germline CDR1 is SNHLY and CDR2 is FYNNEI. The CDR3 length is 11 residues. Written as DNA, the CDR3 is TGTGCCAGCGGGGGGTGGGAGACCCAGTACTTC. Translating it yields CASGGWETQYF.

CDR3 protein: CASSRGTSGRAFRDEQFF. The CDR3 coding sequence is TGCGCCAGCAGCCGCGGGACTAGCGGGAGGGCCTTCAGGGATGAGCAGTTCTTC. The V and J genes are TRBV4-1 and TRBJ2-1; 16 bases map to TRBD2. Germline CDR1 MGHRA, CDR2 YSYEKL. The CDR3 is 18 residues long. The V gene end was trimmed by 4 bases and the J gene end by 8 bases; junction bases not matched to a gene: 11.

The chain couples TRBV5-8 to TRBJ2-1, with D maybe TRBD1 (5 bases). Germline-derived CDR1 and CDR2 are SGHTS and YDEGEE. V was pared by 3 bases and J by 10 bases, with 8 bases between. CDR3 length: 11 amino acids. The CDR3 DNA is TGTGCCAGCAGCTCAGGGTTAGAGCAGTTCTTC. This codes for CASSSGLEQFF.

J is TRBJ1-1 and V is TRBV5-1; TRBD1 is a possible D gene (6 bases). The CDR3 is 14 amino acids. The germline V gene has CDR1 SGHRS and CDR2 YFSETQ. V was cut by 2 bases and J by 0 bases, with 8 bases left in between. CDR3: CASSFGGLNTEAFF. The CDR3 bases are TGCGCCAGCAGCTTCGGGGGGCTGAACACTGAAGCTTTCTTT.

The chain links TRBV15 to TRBJ1-1; the D is unclear. The CDR3 runs 12 residues. V was clipped by 0 bases and J by 10 bases, with 9 bases between them. Germline values: CDR1 LNHNV, CDR2 YYDKDF (reference sequence). CDR3 coding DNA: TGTGCCACCAGCAGAGATCAAGGGAGAGCTTTCTTT. This sequence encodes CATSRDQGRAFF.

The V and J genes are TRBV19 and TRBJ1-5; possible D gene TRBD1, 6 bases. The V end was cut by 6 bases, the J end by 0 bases, with 12 bases between. Germline loops: CDR1 LNHDA, CDR2 SQIVND (reference sequence). The CDR3 consists of 15 residues. The CDR3 sequence: CASRTGTYSNQPQHF. The CDR3, as DNA: TGTGCCAGTAGGACCGGGACATATAGCAATCAGCCCCAGCATTTT.

The chain employs TRBV5-4 and TRBJ1-1; D call uncertain. CDR3 length equals 12 residues. V lost 0 bases, J lost 6 bases, and 6 bases lay in between. Per the germline V gene, CDR1 is SGHNT and CDR2 is YYREEE (reference sequence). This CDR3 reads CASSLGPAEAFF. The CDR3, as DNA: TGTGCCAGCAGCTTGGGCCCGGCTGAAGCTTTCTTT.